This T cell receptor (beta chain) emerged from a study of T cell repertoires in ileal Crohn's disease (dated by TCRdb to between 2018 and 2021). For context, the study as a whole: The median duration of disease was approximately 7.9 years, and at the time of surgery 35% of patients were active smokers. The study was conducted in parallel with a multicentre cohort that was designed to identify predictors of early endoscopic recurrence following ileocolonic resection. Surgery was performed for a complication in all patients, with stricturing disease in roughly 61% and penetrating disease in approximately 40%. Postoperative therapy was given to about half of the patients, with thiopurines administered to roughly twelve patients and anti-TNF agents administered to fewer than 20 patients. The study sequenced roughly 170 mucosal samples from some 55 patients, taken at several locations on the surgical specimen and at postoperative endoscopy. Endoscopic postoperative recurrence was defined as a Rutgeerts score above i0. TCR repertoire analysis was done in 57 Crohn's disease patients from a prospective multicentre cohort. The research as a whole found: A significantly higher proportion of clonal expansions was observed in active smokers at surgery than in non-smokers (25.9% vs 17.9%, p=0.02). Compared with CD4 T cells, sorted CD8 T cells contained more high-frequency clones, which suggests that the mucosal expansions were mostly CD8. Only a subgroup of patients, of unstated size, had mucosal CD4 and CD8 T cells sorted and sequenced. Higher high-frequency clone percentages at surgery were associated with endoscopic recurrence; all patients with clonality above 26.8% (18/57) had recurrence.

Eligible patients were adults with ileal or ileocolonic Crohn's disease who had an indication for ileocolonic resection. Whole ileal mucosal biopsies were kept frozen at -80 degrees C prior to DNA extraction. A TRizol-based method was used to extract genomic DNA from the frozen whole biopsies, and the DNA was quantified with a NanoDrop 2000 spectrophotometer. For commercial TCRB immunosequencing, five hundred nanograms of biopsy DNA were submitted for each sample. Adaptive Biotechnology amplified the CDR3 regions from genomic DNA with a two-step multiplex PCR designed to control amplification bias. Primers covering every V and J gene segment were used in the first PCR, while barcodes and Illumina adapters were added in the second PCR. CDR3 libraries were sequenced using an Illumina instrument. In the original analysis: The analysis drew on both the pipelines supplied by the vendor and custom analysis of the raw data in R/Bioconductor running R version 3.3.0. Clonality, which ranges from 0 to 1, was calculated as the inverse of the normalised Shannon entropy across all productive clones. High-frequency clones were defined as the share of the repertoire occupied by the top 100 clones, with only clones passing a 95% confidence test being retained. The Simpson index measured repertoire diversity, and the Morisita-Horn index measured overlap between samples. Sourced from immuneACCESS, this table was stored by TCRdb with only in-frame sequences that have V and J called. A share of the clones is absent; for the studies checked, an unresolved V gene accounts for under half, and the remainder has no known explanation. V and J calls and clone size are as listed in that table; D and trimming were resolved from the DNA. For this sample the table gives more than 11,000 clones, of which 70% were detected only once. Of the sample, under 6% is held by the ten largest clones.

The germline V gene sets CDR1 to SGHRS and CDR2 to YFSETQ. From the cysteine up to the phenylalanine, the CDR3 has a length of 16 residues. The read is trimmed to its CDR3 DNA, 48 bases read in frame from base 1. V is trimmed back by 2 bases and J by 1 base, and the junction contains 5 bases that no gene match accounts for. With respect to this clone: Which antigen it targets is not known. No much larger clone is present one base from it, and per-base qualities are unavailable.

This TCR was sampled from an adult with Crohn's disease. This sequence uses TRBV5-1 and TRBJ2-2, with 7 bases aligning to TRBD2. Sequenced input: ileal tissue. Here the CDR3 is given as CASSLTRGVNTGELFF. The sequenced DNA: TGCGCCAGCAGCTTAACCCGGGGGGTGAACACCGGGGAGCTGTTTTTT.